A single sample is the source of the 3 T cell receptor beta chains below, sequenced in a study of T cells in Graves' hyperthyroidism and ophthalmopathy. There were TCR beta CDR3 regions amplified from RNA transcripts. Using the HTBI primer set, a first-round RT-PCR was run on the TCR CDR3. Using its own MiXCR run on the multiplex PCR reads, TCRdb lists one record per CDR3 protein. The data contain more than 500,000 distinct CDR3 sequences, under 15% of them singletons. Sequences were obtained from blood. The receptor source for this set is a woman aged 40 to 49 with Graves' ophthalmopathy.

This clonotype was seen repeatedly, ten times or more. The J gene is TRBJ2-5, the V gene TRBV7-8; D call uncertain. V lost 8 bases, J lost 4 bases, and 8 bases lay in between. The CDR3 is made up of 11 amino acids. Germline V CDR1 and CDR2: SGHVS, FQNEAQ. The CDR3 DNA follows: TGTGCCAGCTTAGAGGCAGAGACCCAGTACTTC. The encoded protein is CASLEAETQYF.

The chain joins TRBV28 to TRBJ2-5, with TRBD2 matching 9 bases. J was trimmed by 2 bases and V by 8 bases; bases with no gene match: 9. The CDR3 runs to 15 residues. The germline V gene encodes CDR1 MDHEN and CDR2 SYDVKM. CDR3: CASRPLGLAQETQYF. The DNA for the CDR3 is TGTGCCAGCCGGCCCCTTGGACTAGCGCAAGAGACCCAGTACTTC.

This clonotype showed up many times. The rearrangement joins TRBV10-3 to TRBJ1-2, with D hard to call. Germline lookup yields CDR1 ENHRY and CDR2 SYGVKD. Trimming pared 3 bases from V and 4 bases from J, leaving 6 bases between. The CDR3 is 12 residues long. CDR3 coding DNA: TGTGCCATCAGTGACAGCTTCTATGGCTACACCTTC. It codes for CAISDSFYGYTF.